Detailed here is one T cell receptor beta chain. This sequence may be a read error, since a much larger clone differs from it by one base. There are 13 residues in the CDR3. Germline values: CDR1 SQVTM, CDR2 ANQGSEA. The TCR beta library used iRepertoire HTBI primers with Arm-PCR amplification of CDR3. TCRdb called the multiplex PCR reads again in MiXCR, with one record for every CDR3 protein. This sample has about 540,000 distinct CDR3 sequences, with around an eighth found just once. The record originates from a study of regulatory T cells in long-lasting Graves disease. Study in general: Freshly diagnosed Graves' patients had used antithyroid drugs for under 3 months.

Time point reported: newly diagnosed GD, antithyroid drugs for less than 3 months. From RNA extracted from PBMCs, the TCR library was made. The same data also went into a second study, on T cells in Graves' hyperthyroidism and ophthalmopathy. That investigation notes: Newly diagnosed hyperthyroidism, duration under 2 months, in patients aged 18 to 65.

Specimen: peripheral blood mononuclear cells (PBMCs), collected at new diagnosis, from a patient treated with antithyroid drugs. The clonotype originates from a man under 40 with Graves disease. The rearrangement joins TRBV29-1 to TRBJ1-1; D is undetermined. CDR3 loop: CNAWAGGNTEAFF. CDR3 nucleotides: TGCAACGCCTGGGCGGGAGGGAACACTGAAGCTTTCTTT.